These 28 T cell receptor beta chains originate from one sample sequenced in a study of CD8 T cells in ankylosing spondylitis. TCRdb analysed the 5' RACE reads with MiXCR anew, one entry per CDR3 protein. The sample yields 250,000 to 400,000 distinct CDR3 sequences, roughly 12% seen once. Material for sequencing was blood, either unsorted or a sorted T cell fraction (not recorded which). The receptors shown here come from a female donor with ankylosing spondylitis or in good health (not recorded which).

This clonotype has ten or more counts. The chain has TRBV25-1 and TRBJ2-3; TRBD2 aligns across 7 bases. V lost 5 bases to trimming and J lost 3 bases; unmatched junction nucleotides: 5. The CDR3 is made up of 14 amino acids. CDR1 and CDR2 (germline): MGHDK, SYGVNS. The CDR3 nucleotides are TGTGCCAGCAGTCTAAGCGGGAAAACAGATACGCAGTATTTT. Its translation: CASSLSGKTDTQYF.

This clonotype was found many times. This sequence joins TRBV21-1 and TRBJ2-3; the table assigns TRBD2, which was not confirmed against the DNA. TRBV21-1 is listed as a pseudogene. The CDR3 loop spans 15 amino acids. This CDR3 is CASSKGVQRGDTQYF. As DNA, the CDR3 is TGTGCCAGCAGCAAAGGAGTCCAGCGTGGAGATACGCAGTATTTT.

This clonotype was found many times. V gene TRBV12-3 or TRBV12-4 combines with J gene TRBJ2-1; either TRBD1 or TRBD2 may supply D (5 bases each). Trimming left V 8 bases short and J 4 bases short, with 21 bases between. This CDR3 contains 16 residues. The CDR3 here is CASYPNGASIYNEQFF. Here the CDR3 DNA reads TGTGCCAGCTATCCCAATGGGGCTAGCATTTACAATGAGCAGTTCTTC.

This clonotype was recorded at least ten times. J is TRBJ2-1 and V is TRBV7-8, with D uncertain. Per germline, CDR1 SGHVS and CDR2 FQNEAQ. Trimming stripped 6 bases from V and 7 bases from J, with 10 bases between. This CDR3 contains 12 residues. The chain's CDR3 is CASRESINEQFF. CDR3 nucleotide sequence: TGTGCCAGCAGGGAGTCCATTAATGAGCAGTTCTTC.

This chain links TRBV20-1 with TRBJ2-1; D is possibly TRBD1 (6 bases). The CDR3 contains 13 residues. Germline assignment: CDR1 DFQATT and CDR2 SNEGSKA (reference sequence). The V and J ends lost 3 bases and 4 bases respectively, with 10 bases between them. The CDR3 region is CSARAQGYNEQFF. The CDR3 DNA sequence: TGCAGTGCTAGGGCGCAGGGGTACAATGAGCAGTTCTTC.

This clonotype was detected ten times or more. The chain is built from TRBV20-1 and TRBJ1-2; D perhaps matches TRBD1 (5 bases). This CDR3 spans 16 amino acids. Germline CDR1 is DFQATT and CDR2 is SNEGSKA (reference sequence). Trimming shortened V by 0 bases and J by 1 base, and 15 bases separated the two germline ends. The CDR3 coding sequence is TGCAGTGCTAGAGAGGACACCCTCCAAATTAACTATGGCTACACCTTC. Translation gives CSAREDTLQINYGYTF.

This clonotype was detected many times. The J gene is TRBJ2-1, the V gene TRBV6-2 or TRBV6-3; tentatively, D is TRBD1 or TRBD2 (5 bases each). This CDR3 is built from 11 residues. V lost 2 bases, J lost 13 bases, and 9 bases lay in between. CDR1 and CDR2 (germline): MNHEY, SVGEGT. The CDR3 region is CASSYGGNQFF. The DNA for the CDR3 is TGTGCCAGCAGTTACGGGGGAAATCAGTTCTTC.

This chain joins TRBV7-8 and TRBJ1-1, with 8 nucleotides matching TRBD1. J lost 3 bases, V lost 4 bases, and 7 bases had no gene match. The CDR3 is 15 amino acids. Looked up from germline, CDR1 is SGHVS and CDR2 is FQNEAQ. The CDR3 region has the DNA TGTGCCAGCAGCTACCGACAGGGGATGGACACTGAAGCTTTCTTT. Translation: CASSYRQGMDTEAFF.

The table lists this clonotype with a few counts. The rearrangement joins TRBV9 to TRBJ1-5; 7 nucleotides line up with TRBD1. The length of the CDR3 is 14 residues. Germline V CDR1 and CDR2: SGDLS, YYNGEE. J lost 7 bases, V lost 0 bases, and 4 bases had no gene match. This CDR3 reads CASSVGQGEQPQHF. Written as DNA, the CDR3 is TGTGCCAGCAGCGTAGGACAGGGTGAACAGCCCCAGCATTTT.

This clonotype was counted ten times or more. The rearrangement joins TRBV4-1 to TRBJ2-7; D gene uncertain. The CDR3 is 13 residues long. Trimming cost V 3 bases and J 0 bases, with 6 bases left between them. The germline V gene has CDR1 MGHRA and CDR2 YSYEKL. The CDR3 region has the DNA TGCGCCAGCAGCCAGACGAGCTCCTACGAGCAGTACTTC. Amino acids: CASSQTSSYEQYF.

On this clonotype itself: A much more abundant neighbour one base away suggests this may be a read error. Lacking the conserved final phenylalanine or tryptophan, this CDR3 likely reflects a read error. The J gene is TRBJ2-1, the V gene TRBV20-1; 8 bases are shared with TRBD1. The CDR3 covers 15 residues. Germline assignment: CDR1 DFQATT and CDR2 SNEGSKA (reference sequence). The ends lost 5 bases at V and 4 bases at J; junction bases unmatched: 10. The CDR3 is CSAQVTGTGYNEQFS. As DNA, the CDR3 is TGCAGTGCTCAAGTGACCGGGACAGGTTACAATGAGCAGTTCTCC.

The chain carries TRBV10-3 and TRBJ2-6, with 7 bases matching TRBD2. CDR1 ENHRY and CDR2 SYGVKD come from the germline V gene. This CDR3 is 15 amino acids long. V lost 7 bases to trimming and J lost 1 base; unmatched junction nucleotides: 4. CDR3 amino acids: CAINGEGSGANVLTF. Written as DNA, the CDR3 is TGTGCCATCAACGGGGAGGGGTCTGGGGCCAACGTCCTGACTTTC.

In its sample, this clonotype was seen many times. The chain uses TRBV6-2 or TRBV6-3 and TRBJ1-3; D ambiguous. This CDR3 region has 13 residues. Germline CDR1 and CDR2: MNHEY and SVGEGT. Trimming left V 7 bases short and J 0 bases short, with 7 bases between. This chain's CDR3 is CASTRYSGNTIYF. The CDR3 DNA sequence: TGTGCCAGCACCCGATACTCTGGAAACACCATATATTTT.

This clonotype came up many times. V gene TRBV27 combines with J gene TRBJ2-7; D tentatively reads TRBD1 or TRBD2 (5 bases each). This CDR3 is built from 16 residues. CDR1 and CDR2 from the germline V gene are MNHEY and SMNVEV (reference sequence). Trimming took off 3 bases at V and 5 bases at J, with 20 bases between the two ends. The CDR3 is CASSLAPGTLRDEQYF. In nucleotides, the CDR3 is TGTGCCAGCAGTTTGGCCCCCGGGACCCTAAGGGACGAGCAGTACTTC.

This chain connects TRBV21-1 to TRBJ1-6; the tabulated D call, TRBD1, remains unverified against the DNA. TRBV21-1 is classified as a pseudogene. The CDR3 totals 12 residues. The DNA of the CDR3 is TGTGCCAGCAGAGGGGGGAATTCACCCCTCCACTTT. Translated: CASRGGNSPLHF.

The table lists this clonotype with a few counts. A clone one base away is much larger, so this may be a read error. The V and J genes are TRBV29-1 and TRBJ1-2; the match to TRBD1 covers 7 bases. The CDR3 covers 13 residues. Germline values: CDR1 SQVTM, CDR2 ANQGSEA. CDR3 protein: CSVDVAGGYGDTF. In nucleotides, the CDR3 is TGCAGCGTTGATGTCGCAGGGGGATATGGCGACACCTTC.

Comment on this clonotype: One junction end disagrees with the germline gene, perhaps due to a read error. The rearrangement joins TRBV3-1 to TRBJ2-2; 9 bases are a match to TRBD2. Germline CDR1 LGHDT, CDR2 YNNKEL (reference sequence). The CDR3 is 15 residues long. The CDR3 protein is CSSRPSGDRSGELFF. CDR3 nucleotides: TGTTCCAGCAGGCCTAGCGGGGATCGTTCCGGGGAGCTGTTTTTT.

There are many counts of this clonotype. The J gene is TRBJ2-3, the V gene TRBV20-1; possible D gene TRBD2, 5 bases. Trimming removed 1 base at V and 3 bases at J, with 11 bases between. The CDR3 sequence is 14 residues long. Per the germline V gene, CDR1 is DFQATT and CDR2 is SNEGSKA (reference sequence). CDR3: CSARGPGWTDTQYF. CDR3 DNA: TGCAGTGCTAGAGGGCCGGGATGGACAGATACGCAGTATTTT.

The genes are TRBV27 and TRBJ2-3; no reliable D call. V lost 0 bases and J lost 3, with 10 bases in between. CDR1 and CDR2 (germline): MNHEY, SMNVEV (reference sequence). The CDR3 loop spans 15 amino acids. CDR3 DNA: TGTGCCAGCAGTTTATCACAGTTAAGAACAGATACGCAGTATTTT. This codes for CASSLSQLRTDTQYF.

At least ten counts were recorded for this clonotype. The chain is built from TRBV20-1 and TRBJ2-1, with a weak D call TRBD2 (6 bases). The CDR3 has 15 amino acids. Trimming removed 6 bases at V and 7 bases at J, with 22 bases between. Germline V CDR1 and CDR2: DFQATT, SNEGSKA (reference sequence). The CDR3 spells CSAGLRDFMGNEQFF. The CDR3 DNA is TGCAGTGCCGGTCTCCGGGACTTCATGGGTAATGAGCAGTTCTTC.

This clonotype has just a few counts. CDR3 region: CASSKSDARTTIFFRDTF. CDR3 coding DNA: TGTGCCAGCAGCAAAAGTGATGCCAGGACCACAATCTTTTTCAGGGACACCTTC. The rearrangement uses TRBV21-1 and TRBJ1-2; the DNA was not used to check the table's D call, TRBD1. TRBV21-1 is described as a pseudogene. This CDR3 region has 18 residues.

This clonotype was seen repeatedly, ten times or more. The V and J genes are TRBV5-1 and TRBJ2-3; 14 bases are shared with TRBD2. CDR3 length equals 17 residues. V was clipped by 4 bases and J by 1 base; unmatched bases: 5. Germline CDR1 and CDR2: SGHRS and YFSETQ. DNA of the CDR3: TGCGCCAGCAGCCCGGGACTAGCGGGGGCACGCACAGATACGCAGTATTTT. The encoded protein is CASSPGLAGARTDTQYF.

This clonotype showed up many times. V usage is TRBV3-1 and J usage is TRBJ2-1; 7 nucleotides match TRBD2. The CDR3 is made up of 16 amino acids. The V and J ends lost 1 base and 6 bases, in that order; junction bases with no gene match: 9. Germline loops: CDR1 LGHDT, CDR2 YNNKEL (reference sequence). The CDR3 here is CASSQAPGGRGNEQFF. Here the CDR3 DNA reads TGTGCCAGCAGCCAAGCTCCGGGGGGTCGAGGCAATGAGCAGTTCTTC.

This clonotype was recorded many times. The chain uses TRBV15 and TRBJ2-5, with D possibly TRBD1 on 5 matching bases. Between the trimmed V and J ends, which lost 6 bases and 2 bases, there was a span of 7 bases. CDR3 length: 12 amino acids. Per germline, CDR1 LNHNV and CDR2 YYDKDF (reference sequence). DNA of the CDR3: TGTGCCACCAGTAGGGGACAAGAGACCCAGTACTTC. It is translated as CATSRGQETQYF.

This clonotype was seen repeatedly, ten times or more. The chain recombines TRBV19 with TRBJ1-4; the D gene is possibly TRBD1 (6 bases). Germline V gene lookup returns CDR1 LNHDA and CDR2 SQIVND (reference sequence). Trimming took 6 bases from V and 7 from J, leaving 15 bases between them. CDR3 length: 14 amino acids. As DNA, the CDR3 is TGTGCCAGTAGCTACAAGGGACAAGCTGAAAAACTGTTTTTT. Translated: CASSYKGQAEKLFF.

This clonotype was seen many times. The chain is built from TRBV12-3 or TRBV12-4 and TRBJ1-5; D gene ambiguous. Trimming removed 1 base at V and 1 base at J, with 14 bases between. The CDR3 sequence is 17 residues long. The CDR3 loop is CASSLEGRGVSNQPQHF. In DNA form, the CDR3 reads TGTGCCAGCAGTTTAGAGGGAAGAGGAGTGAGCAATCAGCCCCAGCATTTT.

This clonotype was found many times. This chain connects TRBV20-1 to TRBJ2-1; D could derive from TRBD1 or TRBD2 (5 bases each). Trimming took off 4 bases at V and 1 base at J, with 11 bases between the two ends. Germline V gene lookup returns CDR1 DFQATT and CDR2 SNEGSKA (reference sequence). The CDR3 loop spans 14 amino acids. The CDR3 spells CSANRDASYNEQFF. The DNA for the CDR3 is TGCAGTGCTAATCGGGACGCATCCTACAATGAGCAGTTCTTC.

Points on this clonotype: The germline gene is not matched at one end of the junction; a read error may be the cause. CDR3 loop: CAIRESNSKETQYF. The CDR3 region has the DNA TGTGCCATCCGTGAGTCGAACAGCAAAGAGACCCAGTACTTC. V and J are TRBV10-3 and TRBJ2-5; D ambiguous. CDR1 and CDR2 from the germline V gene are ENHRY and SYGVKD. The CDR3 covers 14 residues.